This is a list of T cell receptor beta chains from one sample in a study of cytomegalovirus exposure and HLA in healthy donors. The data were produced by immunoSEQ multiplex PCR, yet TCRdb's version contains in-frame clones alone and is incomplete. The table shows 110,000 or so clones, with approximately 88% occurring only once. Source material: PBMCs. These receptors all stem from a man aged 18 to 29 in good health and CMV-seronegative. CDR3s leave out the opening cysteine and the closing phenylalanine or tryptophan. The order of the fields is J gene, V gene, CDR3 protein.

J gene: TRBJ1-1
V gene: TRBV6-5
CDR3 protein: ASSYNRGLDEAF

J gene: TRBJ2-7
V gene: TRBV6-5
CDR3 protein: ASSGDRGWYEQY

J gene: TRBJ2-7
V gene: TRBV30
CDR3 protein: AWSTYNRDRDPQQY

J gene: TRBJ2-1
V gene: TRBV29-1
CDR3 protein: SVLSGPVDDYEF

J gene: TRBJ1-5
V gene: TRBV10-3
CDR3 protein: AISESGTGDQPQH

J gene: TRBJ1-2
V gene: TRBV2
CDR3 protein: ASPVRGNSNYGYT

J gene: TRBJ2-1
V gene: TRBV28
CDR3 protein: ASTDGENRYNEQF

J gene: TRBJ2-3
V gene: TRBV5-1
CDR3 protein: ASSLSAGGTDTQY

J gene: TRBJ1-1
V gene: TRBV18
CDR3 protein: ASYQGMSAGVTEAF

J gene: TRBJ2-3
V gene: TRBV29-1
CDR3 protein: RTRLAGKSTDTQY